One sample yielded the 25 T cell receptor beta chains listed below, sequenced in a study of T cell responses to AZD1222 COVID-19 vaccine. Some clones are missing from TCRdb's copy, which holds only in-frame ones; the method was immunoSEQ multiplex PCR. The sample records roughly 180,000 clones, approximately 90% being singletons. Sample: peripheral blood, taken on day 0 of AZD1222 vaccination. All receptors come from an adult in good health.

The chain joins TRBV6-2 or TRBV6-3 to TRBJ1-1; D is unresolved. The germline CDR1 and CDR2 sequences are MNHEY and SVGEGT. V lost 4 bases and J 1 base, leaving 13 bases between the germline ends. The CDR3 covers 15 residues. The CDR3 sequence: CASSSPSSGNTEAFF. The CDR3 bases are TGTGCCAGCAGTTCTCCTAGTTCGGGGAACACTGAAGCTTTCTTT.

This chain connects TRBV7-9 to TRBJ2-7, with TRBD1 matching 10 bases. Germline assignment: CDR1 SEHNR and CDR2 FQNEAQ (reference sequence). V shed 5 bases, J shed 5 bases, and the junction held 9 bases outside the gene matches. This CDR3 spans 15 amino acids. CDR3 bases: TGTGCCAGCAGCCCGGGACAGGGGCCCCTCCACGAGCAGTACTTC. It codes for CASSPGQGPLHEQYF.

This clone was counted a few times. The CDR3 is CASSTWGETQYF. CDR3 DNA: TGTGCCAGTAGTACGTGGGGGGAGACCCAGTACTTC. The V call is TRBV19, the J call TRBJ2-5; possibly TRBD1 or TRBD2 for D (5 bases each). The germline gives CDR1 LNHDA, CDR2 SQIVND (reference sequence). The CDR3 is 12 residues long. V lost 4 bases and J lost 5, with 8 bases in between.

J is TRBJ2-7 and V is TRBV7-9; TRBD1 aligns across 8 bases. Germline lookup yields CDR1 SEHNR and CDR2 FQNEAQ (reference sequence). Unmatched junction bases numbered 3, after V lost 0 bases and J lost 11 bases. This CDR3 is built from 12 residues. The DNA for the CDR3 is TGTGCCAGCAGCTTAGCGGCACAGGGGGAGTACTTC. This encodes CASSLAAQGEYF.

This clone was seen only once. The chain uses TRBV3-1 (or the pseudogene TRBV3-2) and TRBJ1-5; tentative D call: TRBD1 (5 bases). CDR3 length: 15 amino acids. V lost 3 bases, J lost 1 base, and 10 bases lay in between. CDR1 LGHDT and CDR2 YNNKEL come from the germline V gene (reference sequence). CDR3 in amino acids: CASSHSRVSNQPQHF. CDR3 in DNA: TGTGCCAGCAGCCATAGCAGGGTGAGCAATCAGCCCCAGCATTTT.

The rearrangement links TRBV12-3 or TRBV12-4 to TRBJ1-2; D possibly corresponds to TRBD1 (5 bases). This CDR3 is built from 11 residues. V dropped 6 bases and J dropped 8 bases, with 10 bases sitting between them. The chain's CDR3 is CASRLGGGYTF. The CDR3 DNA follows: TGTGCCAGCAGACTTGGGGGGGGCTACACCTTC.

The chain is built from TRBV29-1 and TRBJ2-7; a possible D gene is TRBD2 (7 bases). This CDR3 region has 13 residues. Trimming left V 7 bases short and J 2 bases short, with 15 bases between. CDR1 and CDR2 from the germline V gene are SQVTM and ANQGSEA. The CDR3 sequence is CSAGEGLAYEQYF. CDR3 nucleotide sequence: TGCAGCGCAGGGGAGGGGCTCGCCTACGAGCAGTACTTC.

This chain connects TRBV7-9 to TRBJ1-5, with D hard to call. V was trimmed by 4 bases and J by 1 base, leaving 20 bases between them. Germline values: CDR1 SEHNR, CDR2 FQNEAQ (reference sequence). This CDR3 spans 18 amino acids. In DNA, the CDR3 is TGTGCCAGCAGCTCCCCGCCAGGAGCTCACCTAAGCAATCAGCCCCAGCATTTT. Protein: CASSSPPGAHLSNQPQHF.

V and J are TRBV5-1 and TRBJ2-5; TRBD1 aligns across 7 bases. CDR3 length: 14 amino acids. With 4 bases clipped from V and 3 bases from J, the junction kept 6 bases outside the gene matches. The germline V gene encodes CDR1 SGHRS and CDR2 YFSETQ. The CDR3 region has the DNA TGCGCCAGCAGCCAGGACAGGTCTAAAGAGACCCAGTACTTC. Translating gives CASSQDRSKETQYF.

The gene calls are TRBV5-1 and TRBJ2-7, with TRBD2 matching 14 bases. The germline V gene has CDR1 SGHRS and CDR2 YFSETQ. Trimming removed 4 bases from V and 6 bases from J; junction bases left unmatched: 6. This CDR3 spans 15 amino acids. The CDR3 reads CASSRRLAGGREQYF. In DNA, the CDR3 is TGCGCCAGCAGCCGACGACTAGCGGGGGGGCGCGAGCAGTACTTC. Based on the CDR3 plus reference TRBV5-1 and TRBJ2-7, the full variable domain is KAGVTQTPRYLIKTRGQQVTLSCSPISGHRSVSWYQQTPGQGLQFLFEYFSETQRNKGNFPGRFSGRQFSNSRSEMNVSTLELGDSALYLCASSRRLAGGREQYFGPGTRLTVT.

The rearrangement uses TRBV29-1 and TRBJ2-7; 8 bases are a match to TRBD1. The CDR3 spans 14 residues. V dropped 4 bases and J dropped 0; count of bases not matched to a gene: 5. The germline V gene has CDR1 SQVTM and CDR2 ANQGSEA. The CDR3 DNA reads TGCAGCGTTGCCTGGGACAGGAGCTCCTACGAGCAGTACTTC. Protein product: CSVAWDRSSYEQYF.

The genes are TRBV11-2 and TRBJ1-1; TRBD1 matches 7 bases. CDR3 size: 15 residues. V dropped 5 bases and J dropped 1; count of bases not matched to a gene: 7. Germline V CDR1 and CDR2: SGHAT, FQNNGV. The CDR3 sequence is CASSLRTGGNTEAFF. Here the CDR3 DNA reads TGTGCCAGCAGCCTCCGGACAGGAGGGAACACTGAAGCTTTCTTT. Combining the CDR3 with reference TRBV11-2 and TRBJ1-1 gives the whole variable domain EAGVAQSPRYKIIEKRQSVAFWCNPISGHATLYWYQQILGQGPKLLIQFQNNGVVDDSQLPKDRFSAERLKGVDSTLKIQPAKLEDSAVYLCASSLRTGGNTEAFFGQGTRLTVV.

This chain joins TRBV18 and TRBJ2-7, with 8 nucleotides matching TRBD1. The CDR3 consists of 14 residues. Germline V CDR1 and CDR2: KGHSH, LQKENI. V gave up 0 bases and J gave up 2 bases; unmatched junction bases: 0. DNA for the CDR3: TGTGCCAGCTCACCACCGGACAGGGCCTACGAGCAGTACTTC. Amino acids: CASSPPDRAYEQYF.

J is TRBJ2-5 and V is TRBV5-1; no clear D. CDR1 and CDR2 (germline): SGHRS, YFSETQ. Trimming took off 4 bases at V and 0 bases at J, with 13 bases between the two ends. This CDR3 region has 15 residues. For the CDR3, the DNA is TGCGCCAGCAGCCCGCTTTCAGGTTACCAAGAGACCCAGTACTTC. Its protein is CASSPLSGYQETQYF.

The gene calls are TRBV6-2 or TRBV6-3 and TRBJ1-1; no definite D call. This CDR3 comprises 16 residues. Trimming took 4 bases from V and 6 from J, leaving 21 bases between them. From germline, CDR1 is MNHEY and CDR2 SVGEGT. The CDR3 loop is CASSSPGVRVRAEAFF. CDR3 nucleotides: TGTGCCAGCAGTTCCCCAGGCGTCCGGGTGAGGGCTGAAGCTTTCTTT.

The gene calls are TRBV18 and TRBJ2-1; 7 bases agree with TRBD2. J gave up 7 bases and V 4 bases, and 13 bases lay outside the gene matches. Germline values: CDR1 KGHSH, CDR2 LQKENI. The CDR3 sequence is 16 residues long. The CDR3 sequence: CASSRGGSGLGNEQFF. Written as DNA, the CDR3 is TGTGCCAGCTCACGCGGGGGTAGCGGCCTGGGGAATGAGCAGTTCTTC.

The chain is built from TRBV19 and TRBJ1-5; D not resolved. The V end lost 5 bases, the J end lost 0 bases, and 8 bases lay between the germline ends. The CDR3 is made up of 14 amino acids. From germline, CDR1 is LNHDA and CDR2 SQIVND (reference sequence). CDR3 nucleotide sequence: TGTGCCAGTAGTCGAGGGTATAGCAATCAGCCCCAGCATTTT. This gives the protein CASSRGYSNQPQHF. Full variable domain (remainder filled in from reference TRBV19 and TRBJ1-5): DGGITQSPKYLFRKEGQNVTLSCEQNLNHDAMYWYRQDPGQGLRLIYYSQIVNDFQKGDIAEGYSVSREKKESFPLTVTSAQKNPTAFYLCASSRGYSNQPQHFGDGTRLSIL.

The CDR3 reads CATSRDQETQYF. The CDR3 nucleotides read TGTGCCACCAGCAGAGATCAAGAGACCCAGTACTTC. The J gene is TRBJ2-5, the V gene TRBV15; D unresolved. The CDR3 spans 12 residues. Germline V CDR1 and CDR2: LNHNV, YYDKDF (reference sequence). The V end was cut by 0 bases, the J end by 2 bases, with 1 base between.

The chain employs TRBV19 and TRBJ1-4; 7 bases are a match to TRBD1. V dropped 3 bases and J dropped 1; count of bases not matched to a gene: 2. Germline V gives CDR1 LNHDA, CDR2 SQIVND (reference sequence). The CDR3 runs 15 residues. Here the CDR3 reads CASSISGGTNEKLFF. The DNA of the CDR3 is TGTGCCAGTAGTATCTCAGGGGGAACTAATGAAAAACTGTTTTTT.

The chain employs TRBV29-1 and TRBJ1-2; D gene uncertain. The V gene's germline CDR1 is SQVTM and CDR2 ANQGSEA. Trimming cost V 0 bases and J 6 bases, with 5 bases left between them. This CDR3 region has 11 residues. Here the CDR3 DNA reads TGCAGCGTTGAAGAGAGGGATGGCTACACCTTC. Translated: CSVEERDGYTF.

The V call is TRBV5-1, the J call TRBJ2-5, with 8 bases matching TRBD1. CDR3 size: 14 residues. Germline trimming cut 4 bases from V and 6 bases from J; bases unmatched to any gene: 8. Germline assignment: CDR1 SGHRS and CDR2 YFSETQ. The CDR3 region is CASSPGQGGKTQYF. CDR3 coding DNA: TGCGCCAGCAGCCCCGGACAGGGAGGAAAGACCCAGTACTTC. Using reference TRBV5-1 and TRBJ2-5 for the parts outside the CDR3, the full variable domain is KAGVTQTPRYLIKTRGQQVTLSCSPISGHRSVSWYQQTPGQGLQFLFEYFSETQRNKGNFPGRFSGRQFSNSRSEMNVSTLELGDSALYLCASSPGQGGKTQYFGPGTRLLVL.

The sample holds a few counts of this clone. The CDR3, as DNA: TGCGCCAGCAGCTTGGTCGCAGGACAGGGAGGCTATGGCTACACCTTC. As protein: CASSLVAGQGGYGYTF. J is TRBJ1-2 and V is TRBV5-1, with 8 bases identical to TRBD1. This CDR3 contains 16 residues. Germline V gene sequence: CDR1 SGHRS, CDR2 YFSETQ. V gave up 0 bases and J gave up 4 bases; unmatched junction bases: 8.

V gene TRBV6-5 combines with J gene TRBJ1-2; maybe TRBD1 (6 bases). V was cut by 7 bases and J by 5 bases, with 14 bases left in between. There are 13 residues in the CDR3. The V gene's germline CDR1 is MNHEY and CDR2 SVGAGI. The CDR3 DNA follows: TGTGCCAGCACCCAAGGGGGGGTATATGGCTACACCTTC. Protein product: CASTQGGVYGYTF.

The V gene is TRBV18, the J gene TRBJ1-2; D uncertain. V lost 6 bases to trimming and J lost 2 bases, with 10 bases between them. The CDR3 runs to 13 residues. Germline V lookup: CDR1 KGHSH, CDR2 LQKENI. CDR3 bases: TGTGCCAGCTCCGGGGAGGGCAACTATGGCTACACCTTC. Translation gives CASSGEGNYGYTF.

CDR3 sequence: CASSLDGTGMAVLVKLFF. In DNA, the CDR3 is TGCGCCAGCAGCTTGGACGGGACAGGGATGGCGGTCCTGGTAAAACTGTTTTTT. The chain carries TRBV5-1 and TRBJ1-4; 9 bases match TRBD1. CDR3 length: 18 residues. Germline CDR1 reads SGHRS; CDR2 reads YFSETQ. V lost 0 bases, J lost 10 bases, and 16 bases stayed unmatched.